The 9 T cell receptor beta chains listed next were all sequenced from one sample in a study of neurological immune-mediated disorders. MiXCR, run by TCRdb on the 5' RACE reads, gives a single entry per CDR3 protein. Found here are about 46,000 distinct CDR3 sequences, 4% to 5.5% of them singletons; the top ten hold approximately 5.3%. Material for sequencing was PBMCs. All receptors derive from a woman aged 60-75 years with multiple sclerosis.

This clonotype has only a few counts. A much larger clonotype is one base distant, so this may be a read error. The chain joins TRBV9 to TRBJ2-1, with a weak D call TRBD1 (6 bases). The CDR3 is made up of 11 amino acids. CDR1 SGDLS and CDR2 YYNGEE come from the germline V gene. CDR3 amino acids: CASRVGGEQFF. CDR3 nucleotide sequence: TGTGCCAGCAGAGTAGGGGGTGAGCAGTTCTTC.

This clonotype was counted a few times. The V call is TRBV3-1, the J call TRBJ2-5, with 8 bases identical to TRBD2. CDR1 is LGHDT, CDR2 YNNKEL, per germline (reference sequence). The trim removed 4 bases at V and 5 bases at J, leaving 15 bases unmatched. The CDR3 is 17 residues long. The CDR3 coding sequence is TGTGCCAGCAGCCCCGCGGGTCCGGGACTAGGGAGTGAGACCCAGTACTTC. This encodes CASSPAGPGLGSETQYF.

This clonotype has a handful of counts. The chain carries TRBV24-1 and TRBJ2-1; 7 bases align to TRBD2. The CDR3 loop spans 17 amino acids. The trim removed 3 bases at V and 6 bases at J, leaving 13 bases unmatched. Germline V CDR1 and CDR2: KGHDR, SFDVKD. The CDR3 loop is CATSDGGVRTRGNEQFF. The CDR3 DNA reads TGTGCCACCAGTGATGGAGGTGTCAGGACTAGGGGCAATGAGCAGTTCTTC.

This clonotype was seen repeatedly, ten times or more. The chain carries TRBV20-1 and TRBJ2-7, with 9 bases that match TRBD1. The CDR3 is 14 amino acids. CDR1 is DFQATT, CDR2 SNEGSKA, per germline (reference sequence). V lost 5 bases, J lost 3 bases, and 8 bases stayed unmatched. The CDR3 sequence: CSAPPGQGGYEQYF. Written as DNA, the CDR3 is TGCAGTGCTCCGCCGGGACAGGGTGGCTACGAGCAGTACTTC.

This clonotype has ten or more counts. In DNA form, the CDR3 reads TGCAGTGCCAGACAAGGGTGGGGAACCCAGTACTTC. It codes for CSARQGWGTQYF. V is TRBV20-1 and J is TRBJ2-5; no clear D. The CDR3 contains 12 residues. Trimming removed 6 bases at V and 8 bases at J, with 16 bases between. Looked up from germline, CDR1 is DFQATT and CDR2 is SNEGSKA (reference sequence).

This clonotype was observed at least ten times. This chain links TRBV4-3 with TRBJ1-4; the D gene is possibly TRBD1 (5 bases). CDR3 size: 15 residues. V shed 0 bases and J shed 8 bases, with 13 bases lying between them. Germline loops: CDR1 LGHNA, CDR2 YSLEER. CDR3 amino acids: CASSQDARVNEKLFF. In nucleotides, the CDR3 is TGCGCCAGCAGCCAAGATGCCAGGGTTAACGAAAAACTGTTTTTT.

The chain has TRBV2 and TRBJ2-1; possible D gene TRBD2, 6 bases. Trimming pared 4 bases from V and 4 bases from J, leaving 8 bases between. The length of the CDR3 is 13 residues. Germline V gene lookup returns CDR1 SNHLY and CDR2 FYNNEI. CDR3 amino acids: CASSVRGYNEQFF. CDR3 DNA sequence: TGTGCCAGCAGTGTACGGGGGTACAATGAGCAGTTCTTC.

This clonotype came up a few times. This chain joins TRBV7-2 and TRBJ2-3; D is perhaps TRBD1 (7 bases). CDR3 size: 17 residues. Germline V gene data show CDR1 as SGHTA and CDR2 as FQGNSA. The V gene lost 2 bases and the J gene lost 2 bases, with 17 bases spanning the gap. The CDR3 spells CASSLLRGRGYTDTQYF. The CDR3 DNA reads TGTGCCAGCAGCTTATTAAGGGGGCGGGGATACACAGATACGCAGTATTTT.

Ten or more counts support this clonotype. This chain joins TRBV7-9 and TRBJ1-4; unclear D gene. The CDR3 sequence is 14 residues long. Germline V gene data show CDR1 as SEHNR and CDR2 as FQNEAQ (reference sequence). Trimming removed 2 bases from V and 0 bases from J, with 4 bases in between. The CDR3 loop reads CASSLFATNEKLFF. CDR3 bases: TGTGCCAGCAGCTTATTTGCAACTAATGAAAAACTGTTTTTT.